The entry that follows covers one T cell receptor (beta chain) sequence. The antigen is not known. This sample is drawn from a study of cytomegalovirus exposure and HLA in healthy donors. Primers for the PCR totalled 60 Vbeta and 13 Jbeta. The table came from immunoSEQ multiplex PCR; TCRdb's copy has only in-frame clones and leaves some out. The data show approximately 38,000 clones, with 70% to 85% seen just once and 3.5% to 4% held by the top ten. This CDR3 is 14 amino acids long. The germline V gene has CDR1 PRHDT and CDR2 FYEKMQ (reference sequence). V was cut by 0 bases and J by 0 bases, with 5 bases left in between. Study-level points and caveats: Reports described diagnosis of cytomegalovirus status by the classifier as highly specific and sensitive. Previously analyzed data showed that most TCR beta V segments were productive at a frequency of about 87% or about 30%. In a later analysis, DRB1 alleles had the most associated TCRs; HLA-C alleles the fewest.

Sequencing was done on a sample of PBMCs. V usage is TRBV13 and J usage is TRBJ1-1; D call uncertain. The TCR comes from a woman under 30 in good health and CMV-seronegative. CDR3 coding DNA: TGTGCCAGCAGCTTAGGCCTCGTGAACACTGAAGCTTTCTTT. Translating gives CASSLGLVNTEAFF. Together with reference TRBV13 and TRBJ1-1, the CDR3 gives the full variable domain: AAGVIQSPRHLIKEKRETATLKCYPIPRHDTVYWYQQGPGQDPQFLISFYEKMQSDKGSIPDRFSAQQFSDYHSELNMSSLELGDSALYFCASSLGLVNTEAFFGQGTRLTVV.